These 27 T cell receptor beta chains came from one sample sequenced in a study of T cells in Graves' hyperthyroidism and ophthalmopathy. Researchers took RNA transcripts and amplified the TCR beta CDR3 regions from them. HTBI primers drove first-round RT-PCR of the TCR CDR3. One entry per CDR3 protein, called by TCRdb with MiXCR from the multiplex PCR reads. The sample yields 300,000 to 400,000 distinct CDR3 sequences, around a sixth seen once. The sequencing input was blood. All receptors come from a woman between 50 and 59 years old with Graves' hyperthyroidism.

The V and J genes are TRBV27 and TRBJ1-6; 9 bases fit TRBD1. CDR3 length equals 15 residues. Germline V gives CDR1 MNHEY, CDR2 SMNVEV (reference sequence). V was pared by 2 bases and J by 7 bases, with 3 bases of the junction left unmatched. The CDR3 nucleotides are TGTGCCAGCAGTTTAGGTGGGACAGGGAATTCACCCCTCCACTTT. Translating gives CASSLGGTGNSPLHF.

The chain carries TRBV18 and TRBJ2-5, with D possibly matching TRBD2 (5 bases). This CDR3 region has 14 residues. The V and J ends lost 0 bases and 6 bases respectively, with 11 bases between them. Germline V gene sequence: CDR1 KGHSH, CDR2 LQKENI. The CDR3 region is CASSPPSGRKTQYF. The DNA for the CDR3 is TGTGCCAGCTCACCACCCAGCGGTAGGAAGACCCAGTACTTC.

This clonotype turned up a few times. J is TRBJ1-1 and V is TRBV3-1; 7 bases align to TRBD1. J was trimmed by 7 bases and V by 4 bases; bases with no gene match: 6. Germline V lookup: CDR1 LGHDT, CDR2 YNNKEL (reference sequence). The CDR3 consists of 13 residues. This chain's CDR3 is CASSPMRGLEAFF. CDR3 sequence (DNA): TGTGCCAGCAGCCCCATGAGGGGGCTTGAAGCTTTCTTT.

This clonotype was counted many times. The rearrangement uses TRBV7-3 and TRBJ2-7, with D unclear. Looked up from germline, CDR1 is SGHTA and CDR2 is FQGTGA. Trimming took off 0 bases at V and 1 base at J, with 7 bases between the two ends. CDR3 length: 14 amino acids. DNA of the CDR3: TGTGCCAGCAGCTTAACGTCCACTTCCTACGAGCAGTACTTC. It translates to CASSLTSTSYEQYF.

The chain uses TRBV19 and TRBJ1-1; no clear D gene. The CDR3 has 13 amino acids. Germline loops: CDR1 LNHDA, CDR2 SQIVND (reference sequence). Trimming took off 5 bases at V and 3 bases at J, with 10 bases between the two ends. CDR3 DNA: TGTGCCAGTAGTCCCGTGACGGACACTGAAGCTTTCTTT. Residues: CASSPVTDTEAFF.

This clonotype has only one observation. This chain links TRBV19 with TRBJ1-1; TRBD1 matches at 9 bases. J was trimmed by 4 bases and V by 4 bases; bases with no gene match: 4. The CDR3 consists of 14 residues. The germline CDR1 and CDR2 sequences are LNHDA and SQIVND (reference sequence). The CDR3 loop reads CASSSGTGTTEAFF. The CDR3 DNA follows: TGTGCCAGTAGTAGCGGGACAGGGACCACTGAAGCTTTCTTT.

This clonotype occurred a few times. The gene calls are TRBV7-9 and TRBJ2-7, with 15 bases fitting TRBD2. Losses at the gene ends were 5 bases for V and 3 bases for J; bases not matched to a gene: 11. The CDR3 is made up of 18 amino acids. Germline V gene data show CDR1 as SEHNR and CDR2 as FQNEAQ (reference sequence). The CDR3 protein is CASSPGLAGGKLLYEQYF. The CDR3 DNA sequence: TGTGCCAGCAGCCCAGGACTAGCGGGGGGGAAATTACTCTACGAGCAGTACTTC.

In its sample, this clonotype was seen once. V gene TRBV7-8 combines with J gene TRBJ2-3; 15 bases line up with TRBD2. Trimming cost V 5 bases and J 3 bases; bases outside gene matches: 12. The germline V gene encodes CDR1 SGHVS and CDR2 FQNEAQ. This CDR3 is built from 19 residues. This chain's CDR3 is CASSRSGTSGRWRTDTQYF. DNA for the CDR3: TGTGCCAGCAGCCGATCCGGGACTAGCGGGAGGTGGAGGACAGATACGCAGTATTTT.

This clonotype occurred many times. This chain connects TRBV10-3 to TRBJ1-2; 7 positions match TRBD1. The CDR3 totals 15 residues. Losses at the gene ends were 2 bases for V and 4 bases for J; bases not matched to a gene: 7. Germline V gene lookup returns CDR1 ENHRY and CDR2 SYGVKD. DNA for the CDR3: TGTGCCATCAGTGAGCCCGAGACAGGGCCCTATGGCTACACCTTC. Translation: CAISEPETGPYGYTF.

This clonotype was recorded at least ten times. The J gene is TRBJ2-1, the V gene TRBV6-5; TRBD2 agrees at 10 bases. With 1 base clipped from V and 0 bases from J, the junction kept 6 bases outside the gene matches. The V gene's germline CDR1 is MNHEY and CDR2 SVGAGI. CDR3 length: 18 residues. Here the CDR3 reads CASSYLLAGSSSYNEQFF. For the CDR3, the DNA is TGTGCCAGCAGTTACTTACTAGCGGGATCGAGCTCCTACAATGAGCAGTTCTTC.

The sample holds a few counts of this clonotype. This chain joins TRBV6-1 and TRBJ2-7, with D possibly being TRBD2 (5 bases). Trimming shortened V by 2 bases and J by 5 bases, and 22 bases separated the two germline ends. Looked up from germline, CDR1 is MNHNS and CDR2 is SASEGT. The CDR3 loop spans 17 amino acids. The CDR3 spells CASSETVPGLYGDEQYV. The CDR3 region has the DNA TGTGCCAGCAGTGAAACGGTCCCAGGACTGTACGGGGACGAGCAGTACGTC.

The chain has TRBV6-1 and TRBJ1-2; D not certain. The V end lost 6 bases, the J end lost 4 bases, and 12 bases lay between the germline ends. The CDR3 spans 13 residues. Germline loops: CDR1 MNHNS, CDR2 SASEGT. The CDR3 DNA is TGTGCCAGCAGCTTGGTTGTCGGCTATGGCTACACCTTC. It yields the protein CASSLVVGYGYTF.

Ten or more counts support this clonotype. The V gene is TRBV7-9, the J gene TRBJ2-5; TRBD1 might be the D (6 bases). There are 15 residues in the CDR3. Per germline, CDR1 SEHNR and CDR2 FQNEAQ (reference sequence). The V end was cut by 5 bases, the J end by 2 bases, with 15 bases between. For the CDR3, the DNA is TGTGCCAGCAGCCACCTGACAGGCACTCAAGAGACCCAGTACTTC. It is translated as CASSHLTGTQETQYF.

This clonotype was found many times. This chain connects TRBV6-1 to TRBJ2-1; TRBD2 matches at 12 bases. V gave up 8 bases and J gave up 6 bases; unmatched junction bases: 5. The CDR3 extends over 14 amino acids. Germline V gene lookup returns CDR1 MNHNS and CDR2 SASEGT. CDR3 region: CASFWTSGANEQFF. CDR3 in DNA: TGTGCCAGCTTCTGGACTAGCGGGGCCAATGAGCAGTTCTTC.

The chain combines TRBV19 with TRBJ1-2; 7 nucleotides line up with TRBD1. Per germline, CDR1 LNHDA and CDR2 SQIVND (reference sequence). The CDR3 runs 15 residues. V was clipped by 5 bases and J by 2 bases; unmatched bases: 8. The CDR3 nucleotides are TGTGCCAGTAGTCCTACCCCGGGACAGAACTATGGCTACACCTTC. Translation gives CASSPTPGQNYGYTF.

This clonotype was observed a few times. The chain uses TRBV6-6 and TRBJ2-3; no clear D gene. Trimming removed 0 bases from V and 0 bases from J, with 10 bases in between. The germline gives CDR1 MNHNY, CDR2 SVGAGI (reference sequence). CDR3 length equals 16 residues. The CDR3 coding sequence is TGTGCCAGCAGTTACTCGACGAAGACTAGCACAGATACGCAGTATTTT. Amino acids: CASSYSTKTSTDTQYF.

A remark on this clonotype: This clone may be a read error of a much larger clone one base away. The chain recombines TRBV12-3 or TRBV12-4 with TRBJ1-1, with 7 bases that match TRBD1. The CDR3 has 15 amino acids. CDR3 sequence reads: CAISFRELGTAEAFF. CDR3 DNA: TGTGCCATCAGTTTTAGGGAACTTGGGACAGCCGAAGCTTTCTTT.

This clonotype was observed a handful of times. The chain couples TRBV19 to TRBJ2-1, with 10 bases matching TRBD2. The CDR3 has 16 residues. The germline V gene encodes CDR1 LNHDA and CDR2 SQIVND (reference sequence). Losses at the gene ends were 7 bases for V and 12 bases for J; bases not matched to a gene: 18. The CDR3 loop reads CASMRGAMLAGGLQFF. Written as DNA, the CDR3 is TGTGCCAGTATGCGGGGGGCGATGTTAGCGGGAGGATTGCAGTTCTTC.

This clonotype occurred many times. The chain recombines TRBV28 with TRBJ2-3; 14 bases agree with TRBD2. The ends lost 2 bases at V and 4 bases at J; junction bases unmatched: 2. The CDR3 is 16 residues long. Germline CDR1 and CDR2: MDHEN and SYDVKM. CDR3 amino acids: CASSLAGLAGADTQYF. Here the CDR3 DNA reads TGTGCCAGCAGTTTAGCGGGACTAGCGGGAGCAGATACGCAGTATTTT.

In its sample, this clonotype was seen many times. The rearrangement links TRBV11-2 to TRBJ2-2; no reliable D call. With 3 bases removed from V and 0 bases from J, the gap between germline ends came to 2 bases. CDR1 is SGHAT and CDR2 is FQNNGV in the germline V gene. This CDR3 spans 13 amino acids. The CDR3 here is CASSFTNTGELFF. The CDR3 DNA reads TGTGCCAGCAGCTTCACGAACACCGGGGAGCTGTTTTTT.

This clonotype was picked up a small number of times. The chain couples TRBV9 to TRBJ2-5; 9 bases align to TRBD2. CDR3 size: 15 residues. CDR1 is SGDLS and CDR2 is YYNGEE in the germline V gene. The V gene end was trimmed by 3 bases and the J gene end by 1 base; junction bases not matched to a gene: 4. CDR3 amino acids: CASSGRGGAQETQYF. The CDR3 DNA is TGTGCCAGCAGCGGGCGGGGGGGGGCCCAAGAGACCCAGTACTTC.

This clonotype was picked up many times. The V call is TRBV18, the J call TRBJ1-1, with TRBD1 matching over 8 bases. CDR1 is KGHSH and CDR2 is LQKENI in the germline V gene. The CDR3 loop spans 16 amino acids. The junction had 14 bases not matched to a gene; V was cut back by 4 bases and J by 7 bases. The CDR3 DNA is TGTGCCAGCTCACTGAACAGGGGGGGGGTTCAAGGTGAAGCTTTCTTT. Encoded protein: CASSLNRGGVQGEAFF.

This chain joins TRBV6-1 and TRBJ2-7; the D gene is possibly TRBD2 (6 bases). CDR3 length: 13 residues. The germline V gene has CDR1 MNHNS and CDR2 SASEGT. Trimming took 6 bases from V and 1 from J, leaving 10 bases between them. The CDR3: CASRQGGSYEQYV. The CDR3 nucleotides read TGTGCCAGCAGGCAGGGAGGATCCTACGAGCAGTACGTC.

V and J are TRBV6-1 and TRBJ1-5; no definite D call. V lost 5 bases and J lost 7, with 3 bases in between. Germline V gene data show CDR1 as MNHNS and CDR2 as SASEGT. The CDR3 sequence is 10 residues long. CDR3 DNA: TGTGCCAGCAGTAGCCAGCCCCAGCATTTT. Protein product: CASSSQPQHF.

V is TRBV20-1 and J is TRBJ1-2; D is ambiguous. The CDR3 covers 15 residues. Germline V gives CDR1 DFQATT, CDR2 SNEGSKA (reference sequence). V shed 0 bases and J shed 0 bases, with 11 bases lying between them. DNA of the CDR3: TGCAGTGCTAGAGATCGGACCGCGGCTAACTATGGCTACACCTTC. This sequence encodes CSARDRTAANYGYTF.

This clonotype appeared many times. This rearrangement joins TRBV20-1 to TRBJ2-5, with D possibly matching TRBD2 (5 bases). Trimming cost V 4 bases and J 3 bases, with 12 bases left between them. From germline, CDR1 is DFQATT and CDR2 SNEGSKA (reference sequence). The CDR3 spans 13 residues. The CDR3 DNA reads TGCAGTGCTACCGGGGATGCTGAAGAGACCCAGTACTTC. This translates into CSATGDAEETQYF.

This clonotype was seen repeatedly, ten times or more. The chain recombines TRBV12-3 or TRBV12-4 with TRBJ2-7, with D unresolved. The germline V and J ends were trimmed by 1 base and 0 bases, with 7 bases remaining between them. This CDR3 contains 14 residues. CDR3 region: CASSLGRTSYEQYV. Written as DNA, the CDR3 is TGTGCCAGCAGTTTAGGGCGGACCTCCTACGAGCAGTACGTC.